The rows below give T cell receptor beta chains drawn from one sample of a study of radiation and T cells in renal cell carcinoma. The repertoire was sequenced with immunoSEQ multiplex PCR; TCRdb's copy has only in-frame clones and lacks some. The sample includes roughly 130,000 clones, approximately 90% of them seen just once. The specimen comprised blood, sampled from a patient whose treatment included radiotherapy and nephrectomy. Source of these receptors: a woman aged 70-85 years with renal cell carcinoma. Both conserved end residues are part of each CDR3. A D gene is named only where the DNA matches it firmly. Size is stated for part of the rows, as once, few or many counts, or as a class when the clone is expanded.

V gene	D gene	J gene	clone size	CDR3 protein	CDR3 DNA
TRBV29-1	-	TRBJ1-5	-	CSVVEGTRDQPQHF	TGCAGCGTTGTGGAGGGAACAAGGGATCAGCCCCAGCATTTT
TRBV7-2	TRBD1	TRBJ1-2	-	CASSLGTGVFYGYTF	TGTGCCAGCAGCTTAGGGACAGGGGTGTTTTATGGCTACACCTTC
TRBV6-1	-	TRBJ1-1	-	CASSGVLNTEAFF	TGTGCCAGCAGCGGGGTCTTGAACACTGAAGCTTTCTTT
TRBV5-1	-	TRBJ2-5	-	CASSLETVQETQYF	TGCGCCAGCAGCTTGGAAACGGTCCAAGAGACCCAGTACTTC
TRBV25-1	TRBD2	TRBJ2-1	-	CASSGQGLASGSRFF	TGTGCCAGCAGTGGTCAGGGACTAGCTTCAGGGAGCAGGTTCTTC
TRBV2	TRBD1	TRBJ1-2	-	CASSERRQGSYGYTF	TGTGCCAGCAGTGAAAGGCGACAGGGGAGCTATGGCTACACCTTC
TRBV4-1	-	TRBJ1-1	-	CASSQAGQGSTEAFF	TGCGCCAGCAGCCAAGCTGGTCAGGGTAGCACTGAAGCTTTCTTT
TRBV5-1	TRBD1	TRBJ2-2	-	CASSLGDRTNTGELFF	TGCGCCAGCAGCTTGGGGGACAGGACGAACACCGGGGAGCTGTTTTTT
TRBV7-7	-	TRBJ2-1	-	CASSLGGPPNEQFF	TGTGCTAGCAGCTTAGGAGGTCCCCCCAATGAGCAGTTCTTC
TRBV4-2	TRBD1	TRBJ1-5	few	CASSGDRSNQPQHF	TGTGCCAGCAGCGGGGACAGAAGCAATCAGCCCCAGCATTTT
TRBV19	TRBD1	TRBJ2-2	-	CASTQPGQGNAGELFF	TGTGCCAGTACCCAACCGGGACAGGGTAATGCCGGGGAGCTGTTTTTT
TRBV4-2	-	TRBJ2-2	-	CASSQDSNTGELFF	TGTGCCAGCAGCCAAGACTCGAACACCGGGGAGCTGTTTTTT
TRBV28	-	TRBJ1-5	-	CASSFRGRGNQPQHF	TGTGCCAGCAGTTTCCGGGGACGGGGCAATCAGCCCCAGCATTTT
TRBV7-6	TRBD2	TRBJ2-3	-	CASSLATSGGADTQYF	TGTGCCAGCAGCTTAGCGACTAGCGGGGGGGCAGATACGCAGTATTTT
TRBV6-5	-	TRBJ1-6	-	CASSYDSGIASPLHF	TGTGCCAGCAGTTACGATTCAGGGATTGCTTCACCCCTCCACTTT
TRBV6-5	-	TRBJ1-3	once	CASRRGPSGNTIYF	TGTGCCAGCAGGCGGGGCCCCTCTGGAAACACCATATATTTT
TRBV13	-	TRBJ1-2	-	CASSTKTVNYGYTF	TGTGCCAGCAGCACAAAGACAGTGAACTATGGCTACACCTTC
TRBV28	-	TRBJ1-5	-	CASSLGTSRPQHF	TGTGCCAGCAGTTTAGGGACCAGCCGGCCCCAGCATTTT
TRBV28	-	TRBJ1-5	-	CASSRLPRVSNQPQHF	TGTGCCAGCAGTCGGCTTCCCAGGGTTAGCAATCAGCCCCAGCATTTT
TRBV6-5	-	TRBJ1-4	-	CASSPSGSAEKLFF	TGTGCCAGCAGCCCCTCGGGGTCGGCTGAAAAACTGTTTTTT
TRBV15	TRBD1	TRBJ1-1	-	CATSRGQGASGAFF	TGTGCCACCAGCAGGGGACAGGGGGCGTCCGGAGCTTTCTTT
TRBV28	-	TRBJ1-6	-	CASSLQGSFNSPLHF	TGTGCCAGCAGTTTGCAGGGTTCGTTTAATTCACCCCTCCACTTT
TRBV19	-	TRBJ1-1	-	CASSIDVNTEAFF	TGTGCCAGTAGTATCGACGTGAACACTGAAGCTTTCTTT
TRBV19	TRBD1	TRBJ1-6	-	CASRKTGESPLHF	TGTGCCAGTAGGAAGACAGGGGAATCACCCCTCCACTTT
TRBV19	-	TRBJ1-3	-	CASSRGNSGNTIYF	TGTGCCAGTAGTCGGGGGAACTCTGGAAACACCATATATTTT
TRBV10-3	TRBD1	TRBJ1-2	-	CAISEETGDYGYTF	TGTGCCATCAGTGAGGAGACAGGGGACTATGGCTACACCTTC
TRBV5-6	TRBD1	TRBJ1-2	-	CASSETGGRANYGYTF	TGTGCCAGCAGCGAGACAGGGGGCCGAGCTAACTATGGCTACACCTTC
TRBV15	-	TRBJ1-5	-	CATSRDWERIQHF	TGTGCCACCAGCAGAGATTGGGAAAGGATCCAGCATTTT
TRBV27	-	TRBJ1-5	-	CASKGTSSNQPQHF	TGTGCTTCTAAGGGGACATCTAGCAATCAGCCCCAGCATTTT
TRBV19	TRBD1	TRBJ1-3	-	CASSDRGGNTIYF	TGTGCCAGTTCGGACAGGGGTGGAAACACCATATATTTT
TRBV11-3	-	TRBJ2-3	-	CASSLVGDTQYF	TGTGCCAGCAGCTTAGTGGGGGATACGCAGTATTTT
TRBV18	-	TRBJ1-1	-	CASSPIQFGRLNTEAFF	TGTGCCAGCTCACCAATTCAGTTTGGGCGGCTGAACACTGAAGCTTTCTTT
TRBV11-3	-	TRBJ1-6	-	CASSFRSSYNSPLHF	TGTGCCAGCAGCTTCAGGAGCTCCTATAATTCACCCCTCCACTTT
TRBV30	TRBD2	TRBJ2-4	-	CAWSAPPSRLAGGRENIQYF	TGTGCCTGGAGTGCCCCCCCCTCTCGACTAGCGGGGGGGCGTGAAAACATTCAGTACTTC
TRBV5-1	TRBD1	TRBJ1-1	-	CASSTGDTEAFF	TGCGCCAGCAGCACAGGGGACACTGAAGCTTTCTTT
TRBV29-1	TRBD1	TRBJ1-4	-	CSVMDRGRKLFF	TGCAGCGTAATGGACAGGGGCAGAAAACTGTTTTTT
TRBV28	TRBD1	TRBJ1-2	few	CASRHSGTEAGYTF	TGTGCCAGCAGGCACTCCGGGACAGAAGCCGGCTACACCTTC
TRBV19	-	TRBJ1-1	-	CASSATIRKMNTEAFF	TGTGCCAGTAGTGCGACCATCAGAAAGATGAACACTGAAGCTTTCTTT
TRBV14	-	TRBJ2-3	-	CASSPTDLQAQYF	TGTGCCAGCAGCCCGACCGACCTCCAAGCGCAGTATTTT
TRBV6-5	-	TRBJ2-3	-	CASRITQGADTQYF	TGTGCCAGCAGAATCACACAGGGAGCAGATACGCAGTATTTT
TRBV7-8	TRBD1	TRBJ1-3	-	CASSLGYRGSGNTIYF	TGTGCCAGCAGCTTAGGATACAGGGGCTCTGGAAACACCATATATTTT
TRBV6-6	TRBD2	TRBJ2-2	-	CASSYGGGGAGELFF	TGTGCCAGCAGTTACGGCGGGGGAGGGGCCGGGGAGCTGTTTTTT
TRBV5-8	TRBD2	TRBJ2-5	-	CASSLGLAGETQYF	TGTGCCAGCAGCTTAGGACTAGCGGGCGAGACCCAGTACTTC
TRBV7-2	-	TRBJ2-7	-	CASSLQFADLYEQYF	TGTGCCAGCAGCTTACAATTCGCGGACCTCTACGAGCAGTACTTC
TRBV5-4	TRBD1	TRBJ2-3	-	CASSFRTGGLDTQYF	TGTGCCAGCAGCTTTAGGACAGGGGGCTTAGATACGCAGTATTTT
TRBV30	-	TRBJ2-7	once	CAWSDSPYEQYF	TGTGCCTGGAGTGACAGTCCCTACGAGCAGTACTTC
TRBV7-6	-	TRBJ2-2	-	CASSLRRSTGELFF	TGTGCCAGCAGCCTCAGACGGTCGACCGGGGAGCTGTTTTTT
TRBV15	TRBD1	TRBJ1-2	-	CATSTNRGNYGYTF	TGTGCCACCAGCACAAACAGGGGTAACTATGGCTACACCTTC
TRBV6-5	TRBD2	TRBJ2-2	-	CASSSHSGGAGELFF	TGTGCCAGCAGTTCCCATAGCGGGGGGGCCGGGGAGCTGTTTTTT
TRBV7-2	-	TRBJ1-2	-	CASSLGPGAGYGYTF	TGTGCCAGCAGCTTAGGCCCCGGGGCTGGCTATGGCTACACCTTC
TRBV2	TRBD1	TRBJ2-5	-	CASSGTGGAVETQYF	TGTGCCAGCAGTGGGACAGGGGGCGCCGTGGAGACCCAGTACTTC
TRBV27	-	TRBJ1-2	-	CASSSRQGIYGYTF	TGTGCCAGCAGTTCCCGCCAGGGTATTTATGGCTACACCTTC
TRBV29-1	TRBD1	TRBJ2-4	-	CSVGTGANDIQYF	TGCAGCGTTGGGACAGGAGCAAATGACATTCAGTACTTC
TRBV18	-	TRBJ2-1	-	CASSPADSNEQFF	TGTGCCAGCTCACCCGCGGACAGTAATGAGCAGTTCTTC
TRBV6-5	TRBD1	TRBJ2-3	few	CASSIQGALGTQYF	TGTGCCAGCAGTATACAGGGGGCGCTGGGCACGCAGTATTTT
TRBV30	-	TRBJ1-5	-	CAWSAGRNQPQHF	TGTGCCTGGAGTGCAGGTCGCAATCAGCCCCAGCATTTT
TRBV5-5	TRBD2	TRBJ2-1	-	CASSLPSGYNEQFF	TGTGCCAGCAGCTTGCCTAGCGGGTACAATGAGCAGTTCTTC
TRBV10-3	-	TRBJ2-3	-	CAIMGSPKDTQYF	TGTGCCATCATGGGTAGCCCTAAAGATACGCAGTATTTT